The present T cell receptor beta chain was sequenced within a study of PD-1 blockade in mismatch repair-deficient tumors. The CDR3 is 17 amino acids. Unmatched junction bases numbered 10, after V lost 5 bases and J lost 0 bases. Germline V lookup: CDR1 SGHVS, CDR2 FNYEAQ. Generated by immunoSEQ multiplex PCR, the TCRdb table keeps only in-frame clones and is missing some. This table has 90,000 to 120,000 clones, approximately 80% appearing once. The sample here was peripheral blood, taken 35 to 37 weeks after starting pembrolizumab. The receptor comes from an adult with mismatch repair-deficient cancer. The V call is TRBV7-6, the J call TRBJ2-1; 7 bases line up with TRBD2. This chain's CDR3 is CASSRMSGVISYNEQFF. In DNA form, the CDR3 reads TGTGCCAGCAGCAGAATGAGCGGGGTGATCTCCTACAATGAGCAGTTCTTC.